This T cell receptor beta chain was sequenced during a study of blood T cell repertoires in COVID-19. About the study: PBMCs, B-cell-depleted T cells, or T cells were the source of the cDNA or gDNA that made up the material.

Trimming removed 3 bases from V and 4 bases from J, with 12 bases in between. The germline V gene encodes CDR1 MDHEN and CDR2 SYDVKM. The CDR3 totals 15 residues. Data came from immunoSEQ multiplex PCR; TCRdb stores just in-frame clones and leaves some out. The sample yields more than 110,000 clones, more than 75% seen once. Participant-reported clinical history was the basis for cohort assignment. All recovered Cohort 3 donors got two negative PCRs, got clearance, or saw symptom resolution. This receptor was obtained from a woman aged 45 to 65 who had recovered from COVID-19. J is TRBJ1-4 and V is TRBV28; weak D call: TRBD1 (6 bases). The source material was PBMCs or T cells enriched from blood (not recorded which). The CDR3 here is CASSFMGAFNEKLFF. CDR3 nucleotide sequence: TGTGCCAGCAGTTTTATGGGGGCCTTTAATGAAAAACTGTTTTTT.